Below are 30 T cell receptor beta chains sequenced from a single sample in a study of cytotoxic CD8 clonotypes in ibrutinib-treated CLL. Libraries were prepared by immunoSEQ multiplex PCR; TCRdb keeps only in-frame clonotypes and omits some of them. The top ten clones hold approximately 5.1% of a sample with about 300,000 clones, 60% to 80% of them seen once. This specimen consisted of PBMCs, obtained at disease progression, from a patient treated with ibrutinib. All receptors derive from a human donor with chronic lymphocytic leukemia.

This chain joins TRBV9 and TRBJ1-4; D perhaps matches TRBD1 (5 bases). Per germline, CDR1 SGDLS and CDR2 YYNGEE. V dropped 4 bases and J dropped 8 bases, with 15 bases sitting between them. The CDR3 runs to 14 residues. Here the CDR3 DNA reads TGTGCCAGCAGCCCGACGTGGGGGTCGGAAAAACTGTTTTTT. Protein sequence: CASSPTWGSEKLFF.

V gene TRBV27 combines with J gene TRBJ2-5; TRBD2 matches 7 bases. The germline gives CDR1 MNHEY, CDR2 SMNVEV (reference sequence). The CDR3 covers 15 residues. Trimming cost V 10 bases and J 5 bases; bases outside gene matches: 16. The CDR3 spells CATAGGGRPWETQYF. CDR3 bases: TGTGCCACCGCTGGCGGGGGACGTCCGTGGGAGACCCAGTACTTC.

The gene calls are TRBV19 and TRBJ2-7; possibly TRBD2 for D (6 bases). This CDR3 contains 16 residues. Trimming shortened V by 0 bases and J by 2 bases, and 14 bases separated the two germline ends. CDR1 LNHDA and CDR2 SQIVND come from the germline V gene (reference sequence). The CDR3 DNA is TGTGCCAGTAGTATAGAGACGGGACTTGCTACCTACGAGCAGTACTTC. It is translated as CASSIETGLATYEQYF.

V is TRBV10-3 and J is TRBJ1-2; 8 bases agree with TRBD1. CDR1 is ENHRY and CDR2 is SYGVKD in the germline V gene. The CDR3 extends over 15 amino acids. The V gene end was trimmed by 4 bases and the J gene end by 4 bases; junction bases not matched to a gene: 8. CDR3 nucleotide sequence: TGTGCCATCAGTGGAACCGGACAGGGACTCTATGGCTACACCTTC. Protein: CAISGTGQGLYGYTF.

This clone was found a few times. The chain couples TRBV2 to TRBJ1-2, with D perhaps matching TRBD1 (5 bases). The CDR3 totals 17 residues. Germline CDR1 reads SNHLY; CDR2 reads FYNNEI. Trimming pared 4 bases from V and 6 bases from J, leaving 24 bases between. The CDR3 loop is CASSVVAPQPRGDGYTF. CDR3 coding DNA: TGTGCCAGCAGTGTGGTTGCCCCCCAACCCCGAGGGGATGGCTACACCTTC.

The CDR3 nucleotides read TGCGCCAGCAGCGGACCGGGTCCGGCTTTCTTT. It is translated as CASSGPGPAFF. The chain combines TRBV10-1 with TRBJ1-1; no definite D call. Trimming took off 6 bases at V and 11 bases at J, with 13 bases between the two ends. From germline, CDR1 is WNHNN and CDR2 SYGVQD (reference sequence). The CDR3 is 11 amino acids.

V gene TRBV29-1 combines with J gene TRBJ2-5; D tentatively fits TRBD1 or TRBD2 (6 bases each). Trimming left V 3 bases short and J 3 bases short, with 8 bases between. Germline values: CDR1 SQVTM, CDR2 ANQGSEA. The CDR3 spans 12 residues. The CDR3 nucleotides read TGCAGCGTTGACGGGGGCAAAGAGACCCAGTACTTC. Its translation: CSVDGGKETQYF.

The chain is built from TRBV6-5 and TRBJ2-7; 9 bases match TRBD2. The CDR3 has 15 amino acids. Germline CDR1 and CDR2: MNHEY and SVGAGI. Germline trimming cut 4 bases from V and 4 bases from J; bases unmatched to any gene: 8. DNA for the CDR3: TGTGCCAGCAGTTTGAGCGTCGCGGGAGGGTACGAGCAGTACTTC. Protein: CASSLSVAGGYEQYF.

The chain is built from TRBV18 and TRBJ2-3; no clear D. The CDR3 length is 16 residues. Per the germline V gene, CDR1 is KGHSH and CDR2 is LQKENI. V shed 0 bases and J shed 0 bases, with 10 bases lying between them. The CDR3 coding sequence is TGTGCCAGCTCACCACCGACCTTTCGCAGCACAGATACGCAGTATTTT. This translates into CASSPPTFRSTDTQYF.

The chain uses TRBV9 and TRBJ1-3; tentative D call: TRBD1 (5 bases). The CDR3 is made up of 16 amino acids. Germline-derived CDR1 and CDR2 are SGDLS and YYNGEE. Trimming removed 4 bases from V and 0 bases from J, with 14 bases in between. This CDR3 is CASSPAAGGSGNTIYF. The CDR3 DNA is TGTGCCAGCAGCCCCGCCGCCGGGGGCTCTGGAAACACCATATATTTT.

The CDR3 DNA follows: TGTGCCAGCAGCGGCAGACAACTCCGCACTGAAGCTTTCTTT. This gives the protein CASSGRQLRTEAFF. This sequence joins TRBV9 and TRBJ1-1, with D uncertain. This CDR3 has 14 amino acids. CDR1 and CDR2 from the germline V gene are SGDLS and YYNGEE. V was pared by 3 bases and J by 4 bases, with 13 bases between. Drawing the rest from reference TRBV9 and TRBJ1-1, the complete variable domain is DSGVTQTPKHLITATGQRVTLRCSPRSGDLSVYWYQQSLDQGLQFLIQYYNGEERAKGNILERFSAQQFPDLHSELNLSSLELGDSALYFCASSGRQLRTEAFFGQGTRLTVV.

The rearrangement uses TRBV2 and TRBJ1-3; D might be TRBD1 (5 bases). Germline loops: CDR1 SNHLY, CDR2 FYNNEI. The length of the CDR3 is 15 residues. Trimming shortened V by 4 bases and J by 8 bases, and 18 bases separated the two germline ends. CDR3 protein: CASSAEGDLWDTIYF. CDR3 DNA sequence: TGTGCCAGCAGTGCCGAAGGGGACCTCTGGGACACCATATATTTT.

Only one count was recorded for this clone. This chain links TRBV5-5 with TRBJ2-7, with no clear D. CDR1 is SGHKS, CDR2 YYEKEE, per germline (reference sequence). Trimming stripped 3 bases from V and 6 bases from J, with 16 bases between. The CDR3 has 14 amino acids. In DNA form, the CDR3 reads TGTGCCAGCAGCTCGGGCCCCCGTGGGCCCGAGCAGTACTTC. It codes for CASSSGPRGPEQYF.

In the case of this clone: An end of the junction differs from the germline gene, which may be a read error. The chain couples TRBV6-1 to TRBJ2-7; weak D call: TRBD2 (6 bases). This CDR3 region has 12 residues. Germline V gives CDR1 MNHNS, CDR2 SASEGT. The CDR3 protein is CASIARSGVGGF. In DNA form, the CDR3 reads TGTGCCAGCATCGCCAGGTCCGGGGTGGGAGGATTC.

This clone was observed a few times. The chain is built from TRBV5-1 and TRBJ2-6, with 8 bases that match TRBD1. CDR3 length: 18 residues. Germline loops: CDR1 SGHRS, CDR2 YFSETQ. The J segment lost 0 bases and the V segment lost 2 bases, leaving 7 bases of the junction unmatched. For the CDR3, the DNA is TGCGCCAGCAGCTTCTGGACAGGGTCGAGCTCTGGGGCCAACGTCCTGACTTTC. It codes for CASSFWTGSSSGANVLTF. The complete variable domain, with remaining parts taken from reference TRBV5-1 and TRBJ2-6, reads KAGVTQTPRYLIKTRGQQVTLSCSPISGHRSVSWYQQTPGQGLQFLFEYFSETQRNKGNFPGRFSGRQFSNSRSEMNVSTLELGDSALYLCASSFWTGSSSGANVLTFGAGSRLTVL.

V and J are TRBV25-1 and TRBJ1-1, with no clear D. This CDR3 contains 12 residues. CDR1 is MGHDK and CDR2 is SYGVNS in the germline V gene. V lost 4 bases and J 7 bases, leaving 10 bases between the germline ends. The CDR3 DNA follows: TGTGCCAGCAGTGTCGGGCTTCGTGAAGCTTTCTTT. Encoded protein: CASSVGLREAFF.

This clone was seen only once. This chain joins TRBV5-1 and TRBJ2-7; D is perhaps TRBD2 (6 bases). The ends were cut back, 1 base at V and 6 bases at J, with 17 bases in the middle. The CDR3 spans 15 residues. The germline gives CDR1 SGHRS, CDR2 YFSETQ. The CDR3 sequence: CASSLWGEALPEQYF. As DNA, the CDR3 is TGCGCCAGCAGCTTGTGGGGGGAAGCCCTCCCCGAGCAGTACTTC. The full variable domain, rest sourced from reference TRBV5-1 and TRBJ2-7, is KAGVTQTPRYLIKTRGQQVTLSCSPISGHRSVSWYQQTPGQGLQFLFEYFSETQRNKGNFPGRFSGRQFSNSRSEMNVSTLELGDSALYLCASSLWGEALPEQYFGPGTRLTVT.

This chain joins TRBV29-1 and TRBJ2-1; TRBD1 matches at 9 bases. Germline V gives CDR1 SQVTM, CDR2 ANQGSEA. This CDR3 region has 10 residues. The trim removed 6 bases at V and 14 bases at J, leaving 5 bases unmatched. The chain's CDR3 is CSVGQGVEFF. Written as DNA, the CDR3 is TGCAGCGTGGGACAGGGCGTAGAGTTCTTC.

The CDR3 bases are TGTGCCAGCTCGGGTAATTCTGGAAACACCATATATTTT. Translated, it gives CASSGNSGNTIYF. This chain links TRBV18 with TRBJ1-3, with D hard to call. Germline CDR1 reads KGHSH; CDR2 reads LQKENI. V was pared by 6 bases and J by 1 base, with 7 bases between. The length of the CDR3 is 13 residues.

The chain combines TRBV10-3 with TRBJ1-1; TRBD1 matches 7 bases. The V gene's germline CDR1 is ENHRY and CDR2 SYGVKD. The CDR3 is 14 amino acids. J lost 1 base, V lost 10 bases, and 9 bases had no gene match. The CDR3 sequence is CATEGGQQNTEAFF. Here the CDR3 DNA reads TGTGCCACCGAGGGGGGACAGCAGAACACTGAAGCTTTCTTT.

This CDR3 reads CASSPFPGGGTEAFF. The CDR3 DNA follows: TGTGCCAGCAGCCCATTTCCAGGCGGGGGAACTGAAGCTTTCTTT. This chain uses TRBV14 with TRBJ1-1, with D possibly being TRBD1 (5 bases). This CDR3 is built from 15 residues. In germline, CDR1 is SGHDN, CDR2 FVKESK. The germline V and J ends were trimmed by 4 bases and 5 bases, with 17 bases remaining between them.

In DNA form, the CDR3 reads TGTGCCAGCAGCCCGACAGGGGTCGAGCAGTACTTC. Translating it yields CASSPTGVEQYF. This rearrangement joins TRBV7-8 to TRBJ2-7; 8 positions match TRBD1. The germline gives CDR1 SGHVS, CDR2 FQNEAQ. V lost 5 bases and J lost 6; bases outside the gene matches: 3. The CDR3 is 12 residues long.

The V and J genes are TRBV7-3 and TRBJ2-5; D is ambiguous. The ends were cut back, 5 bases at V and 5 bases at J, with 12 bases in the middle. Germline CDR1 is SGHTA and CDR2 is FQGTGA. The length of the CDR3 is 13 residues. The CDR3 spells CASSQSQAETQYF. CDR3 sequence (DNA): TGTGCCAGCAGCCAAAGCCAGGCCGAGACCCAGTACTTC.

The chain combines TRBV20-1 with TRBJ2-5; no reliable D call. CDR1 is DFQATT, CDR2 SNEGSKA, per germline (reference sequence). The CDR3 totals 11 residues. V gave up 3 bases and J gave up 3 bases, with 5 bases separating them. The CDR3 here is CSARPEETQYF. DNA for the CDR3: TGCAGTGCTAGGCCCGAAGAGACCCAGTACTTC.

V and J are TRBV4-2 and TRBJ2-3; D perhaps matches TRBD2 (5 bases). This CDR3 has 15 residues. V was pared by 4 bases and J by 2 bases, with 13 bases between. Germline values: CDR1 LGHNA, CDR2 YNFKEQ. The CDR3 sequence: CASSPAAGITDTQYF. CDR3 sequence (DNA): TGTGCCAGCAGCCCAGCGGCCGGAATCACAGATACGCAGTATTTT.

The CDR3 region has the DNA TGTGCCAGCAGCTTAGCCGTAGGGCAGGGCCCACAGGGCTACACCTTC. Encoded protein: CASSLAVGQGPQGYTF. This chain links TRBV7-9 with TRBJ1-2; D is possibly TRBD1 (5 bases). The CDR3 covers 16 residues. The ends were cut back, 0 bases at V and 8 bases at J, with 19 bases in the middle. CDR1 and CDR2 from the germline V gene are SEHNR and FQNEAQ (reference sequence).

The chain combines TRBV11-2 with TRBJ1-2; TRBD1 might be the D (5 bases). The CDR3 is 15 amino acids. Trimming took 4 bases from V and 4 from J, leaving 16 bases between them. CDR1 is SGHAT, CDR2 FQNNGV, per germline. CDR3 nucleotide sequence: TGTGCCAGCAGCTACACGACAGAGGGCCTCTATGGCTACACCTTC. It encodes CASSYTTEGLYGYTF. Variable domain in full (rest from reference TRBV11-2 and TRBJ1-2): EAGVAQSPRYKIIEKRQSVAFWCNPISGHATLYWYQQILGQGPKLLIQFQNNGVVDDSQLPKDRFSAERLKGVDSTLKIQPAKLEDSAVYLCASSYTTEGLYGYTFGSGTRLTVV.

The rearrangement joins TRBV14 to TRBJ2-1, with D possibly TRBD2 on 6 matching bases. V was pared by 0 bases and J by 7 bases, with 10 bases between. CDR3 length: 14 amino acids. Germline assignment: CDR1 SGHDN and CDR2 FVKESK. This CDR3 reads CASSQDFGGNEQFF. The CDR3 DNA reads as TGTGCCAGCAGCCAAGATTTCGGGGGTAATGAGCAGTTCTTC.

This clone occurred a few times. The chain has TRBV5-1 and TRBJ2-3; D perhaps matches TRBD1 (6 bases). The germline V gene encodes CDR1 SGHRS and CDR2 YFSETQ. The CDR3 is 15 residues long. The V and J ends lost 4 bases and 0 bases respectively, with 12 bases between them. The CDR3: CASSPGTPSTDTQYF. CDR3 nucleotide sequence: TGCGCCAGCAGCCCCGGGACACCCAGCACAGATACGCAGTATTTT.

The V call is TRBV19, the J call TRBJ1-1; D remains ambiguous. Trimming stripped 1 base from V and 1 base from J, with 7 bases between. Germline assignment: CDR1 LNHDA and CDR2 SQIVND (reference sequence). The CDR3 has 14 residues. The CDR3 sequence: CASSIVPSNTEAFF. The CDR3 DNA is TGTGCCAGTAGTATAGTTCCGTCGAACACTGAAGCTTTCTTT.